These 2 T cell receptor beta chains came from one sample sequenced in a study of blood T cell repertoires in COVID-19. Profiled with immunoSEQ multiplex PCR; TCRdb holds only in-frame clones, not every one. The top ten hold roughly 7% of the sample, which has 150,000 to 200,000 clones, roughly 86% seen once. Sequencing input: peripheral blood. The receptors shown here come from a woman aged 80 or over in a cohort sampled during active or convalescent COVID-19.

Here the CDR3 DNA reads TGTGCCAGCAGCTTAGCGGCGGGTCAGCTTGAAGCTTTCTTT. Its translation is CASSLAAGQLEAFF. The J gene is TRBJ1-1, the V gene TRBV7-2; D remains unclear. Trimming left V 0 bases short and J 7 bases short, with 12 bases between. Germline V gives CDR1 SGHTA, CDR2 FQGNSA. The length of the CDR3 is 14 residues.

Here the CDR3 DNA reads TGTGCCACCAGCAGAGATCCCTGGGGGGGAGAGACCCAGTACTTC. This codes for CATSRDPWGGETQYF. This sequence joins TRBV15 and TRBJ2-5; 7 nucleotides agree with TRBD2. The germline gives CDR1 LNHNV, CDR2 YYDKDF (reference sequence). V was pared by 0 bases and J by 4 bases, with 5 bases of the junction left unmatched. The CDR3 extends over 15 amino acids.